The 6 T cell receptor beta chains below were found in one sample sequenced in a study of blood T cell repertoires in COVID-19. Using immunoSEQ multiplex PCR, the repertoire was profiled, and TCRdb retains in-frame clones only, with some absent. The top ten clones hold roughly an eighth of a sample with around 430,000 clones, about nine tenths of them seen once. Material: peripheral blood. The receptor set was obtained from a woman in her forties or fifties with COVID-19, enrolled during active disease.

The V gene is TRBV2, the J gene TRBJ1-1, with 8 bases lining up with TRBD1. V lost 3 bases and J lost 7; bases outside the gene matches: 4. This CDR3 has 13 residues. The germline CDR1 and CDR2 sequences are SNHLY and FYNNEI. CDR3 nucleotide sequence: TGTGCCAGCAGTGACTCGACAGGGGATGAAGCTTTCTTT. Protein sequence: CASSDSTGDEAFF.

The chain has TRBV9 and TRBJ1-1, with 8 bases identical to TRBD1. V lost 0 bases and J lost 7; bases outside the gene matches: 5. In germline, CDR1 is SGDLS, CDR2 YYNGEE. The CDR3 covers 14 residues. The CDR3 loop is CASSVDGGTGEAFF. The CDR3 DNA reads as TGTGCCAGCAGCGTAGACGGGGGGACAGGTGAAGCTTTCTTT.

On this clone: The same CDR3 also results from other DNA sequences found in this sample. The chain couples TRBV11-2 to TRBJ1-1; no definite D call. Germline CDR1 SGHAT, CDR2 FQNNGV. CDR3 length: 14 residues. V dropped 1 base and J dropped 2 bases, with 8 bases sitting between them. Here the CDR3 DNA reads TGTGCCAGCAGCTTAGGTCCAGGTAACACTGAAGCTTTCTTT. Its protein is CASSLGPGNTEAFF.

The chain employs TRBV9 and TRBJ2-2; no definite D call. Trimming pared 0 bases from V and 1 base from J, leaving 28 bases between. There are 22 residues in the CDR3. CDR1 is SGDLS, CDR2 YYNGEE, per germline. The CDR3 region is CASSVAESPTARKYLNTGELFF. The CDR3, as DNA: TGTGCCAGCAGCGTAGCCGAAAGCCCTACAGCACGAAAATACTTGAACACCGGGGAGCTGTTTTTT.

The genes are TRBV19 and TRBJ1-6; 10 positions match TRBD1. Losses at the gene ends were 3 bases for V and 10 bases for J; bases not matched to a gene: 6. The CDR3 loop spans 15 amino acids. Germline V gene lookup returns CDR1 LNHDA and CDR2 SQIVND (reference sequence). CDR3 nucleotide sequence: TGTGCCAGTAGTATTATGGGACAGGGGAACTCACCCCTCCACTTT. This encodes CASSIMGQGNSPLHF.

The chain has TRBV19 and TRBJ2-7; tentative D call: TRBD1 (6 bases). Germline V gene lookup returns CDR1 LNHDA and CDR2 SQIVND (reference sequence). The CDR3 has 16 residues. V dropped 5 bases and J dropped 4 bases, with 21 bases sitting between them. CDR3 region: CASSYRLSRDIYEQYF. The CDR3, as DNA: TGTGCCAGTAGTTACCGGCTCTCCCGGGACATATACGAGCAGTACTTC.